These 18 T cell receptor beta chains were sequenced from one sample in a study of blood T cell repertoires in COVID-19. Profiling relied on immunoSEQ multiplex PCR, and the TCRdb table lists in-frame clones only, not all of them. Among roughly 100,000 clones listed, 70% to 90% were seen once. The sample was peripheral blood. The receptors here all came from a man aged 35 to 55 with active or convalescent COVID-19.

CDR3 DNA sequence: TGTGCCAGCAGCGGGGCGTTCTGCGAGCAGTACTTC. Translating it yields CASSGAFCEQYF. This rearrangement joins TRBV21-1 to TRBJ2-7; the table's D gene call, TRBD1, was not cross checked with the DNA. TRBV21-1 represents a pseudogene. CDR3 size: 12 residues.

The chain carries TRBV12-3 or TRBV12-4 and TRBJ1-2; D uncertain. V was pared by 6 bases and J by 5 bases, with 10 bases between. The CDR3 covers 12 residues. CDR3 loop: CASREVRYGYTF. As DNA, the CDR3 is TGTGCCAGCAGAGAGGTTAGGTATGGCTACACCTTC.

The chain employs TRBV10-3 and TRBJ1-5; TRBD1 agrees at 7 bases. Losses at the gene ends were 0 bases for V and 6 bases for J; bases not matched to a gene: 5. This CDR3 has 15 amino acids. Per the germline V gene, CDR1 is ENHRY and CDR2 is SYGVKD. The CDR3 sequence is CAISESTGSGQPQHF. The CDR3 DNA sequence: TGTGCCATCAGTGAGTCGACAGGGTCTGGTCAGCCCCAGCATTTT.

This clone was observed a handful of times. The rearrangement joins TRBV11-2 to TRBJ2-7, with 11 bases aligning to TRBD2. CDR1 SGHAT and CDR2 FQNNGV come from the germline V gene. This CDR3 comprises 16 residues. J was trimmed by 3 bases and V by 2 bases; bases with no gene match: 6. The CDR3 loop reads CASSLMTSGAGYEQYF. The CDR3 nucleotides are TGTGCCAGCAGCTTAATGACTAGCGGGGCAGGCTACGAGCAGTACTTC.

This clone was counted a few times. The chain uses TRBV6-5 and TRBJ2-7; TRBD2 matches at 11 bases. This CDR3 has 15 residues. Germline V gene data show CDR1 as MNHEY and CDR2 as SVGAGI. Germline trimming cut 5 bases from V and 0 bases from J; bases unmatched to any gene: 3. CDR3 DNA sequence: TGTGCCAGCAGTCCCGGGACTAGCGGCTCCTACGAGCAGTACTTC. This translates into CASSPGTSGSYEQYF.

The chain combines TRBV2 with TRBJ1-4; D may be TRBD1 (5 bases). Germline V gene lookup returns CDR1 SNHLY and CDR2 FYNNEI. The V and J ends lost 3 bases and 7 bases respectively, with 12 bases between them. This CDR3 comprises 14 residues. This CDR3 reads CASSDGGIGEKLFF. The CDR3, as DNA: TGTGCCAGCAGTGACGGGGGGATCGGTGAAAAACTGTTTTTT.

The CDR3 is CASSFRAGGPTQYF. CDR3 bases: TGTGCCAGCAGCTTCAGAGCGGGGGGGCCCACGCAGTATTTT. The gene calls are TRBV13 and TRBJ2-3; 10 bases fit TRBD2. The CDR3 extends over 14 amino acids. The J segment lost 9 bases and the V segment lost 3 bases, leaving 6 bases of the junction unmatched. CDR1 PRHDT and CDR2 FYEKMQ come from the germline V gene (reference sequence).

The chain joins TRBV3-1 (or the pseudogene TRBV3-2) to TRBJ2-7; TRBD2 matches 11 bases. Losses at the gene ends were 3 bases for V and 4 bases for J; bases not matched to a gene: 11. CDR1 and CDR2 from the germline V gene are LGHDT and YNNKEL (reference sequence). CDR3 length: 17 residues. The CDR3 sequence is CASSHNYGTSGRYEQYF. In nucleotides, the CDR3 is TGTGCCAGCAGCCATAATTACGGGACTAGCGGAAGATACGAGCAGTACTTC.

The rearrangement uses TRBV7-2 and TRBJ2-2; 7 bases fit TRBD1. The CDR3 loop spans 15 amino acids. The junction had 8 bases not matched to a gene; V was cut back by 3 bases and J by 7 bases. The germline V gene encodes CDR1 SGHTA and CDR2 FQGNSA. The CDR3 loop is CASSLLGGDVGELFF. CDR3 nucleotide sequence: TGTGCCAGCAGCTTGTTAGGGGGCGACGTCGGGGAGCTGTTTTTT. Combining the CDR3 with reference TRBV7-2 and TRBJ2-2 gives the whole variable domain GAGVSQSPSNKVTEKGKDVELRCDPISGHTALYWYRQSLGQGLEFLIYFQGNSAPDKSGLPSDRFSAERTGGSVSTLTIQRTQQEDSAVYLCASSLLGGDVGELFFGEGSRLTVL.

The V call is TRBV5-6, the J call TRBJ1-2, with TRBD1 identical over 7 bases. In germline, CDR1 is SGHDT, CDR2 YYEEEE. The CDR3 contains 12 residues. Trimming took 2 bases from V and 7 from J; bases not matched to a gene: 2. The CDR3 spells CASSFWTGGYTF. In nucleotides, the CDR3 is TGTGCCAGCAGCTTTTGGACAGGTGGCTACACCTTC.

The CDR3 DNA reads TGTGCCAGCAGGATACGACAGGGGTCTCCAACTGGAAACACCATATATTTT. It is translated as CASRIRQGSPTGNTIYF. This sequence joins TRBV27 and TRBJ1-3; 8 bases agree with TRBD1. V lost 6 bases, J lost 2 bases, and 12 bases stayed unmatched. The V gene's germline CDR1 is MNHEY and CDR2 SMNVEV (reference sequence). The CDR3 consists of 17 residues.

This chain uses TRBV6-6 with TRBJ2-5; D is possibly TRBD2 (6 bases). The CDR3 loop spans 15 amino acids. Germline V gives CDR1 MNHNY, CDR2 SVGAGI (reference sequence). Trimming stripped 2 bases from V and 5 bases from J, with 15 bases between. The CDR3 DNA reads TGTGCCAGCAGTTACCAGGGAGGCCCCCGGGAGACCCAGTACTTC. Translation gives CASSYQGGPRETQYF.

V is TRBV5-1 and J is TRBJ1-1; D is perhaps TRBD1 (5 bases). The CDR3 sequence is 14 residues long. From germline, CDR1 is SGHRS and CDR2 YFSETQ. V lost 4 bases and J lost 0, with 10 bases in between. CDR3 residues: CASSQGFLNTEAFF. CDR3 nucleotides: TGCGCCAGCAGCCAGGGTTTTTTGAACACTGAAGCTTTCTTT.

This clone appeared a single time. This chain joins TRBV7-9 and TRBJ1-1, with TRBD1 matching over 7 bases. Trimming at V came to 2 bases and at J to 5 bases, leaving 8 bases not matched to a gene. There are 15 residues in the CDR3. Germline V lookup: CDR1 SEHNR, CDR2 FQNEAQ (reference sequence). The DNA for the CDR3 is TGTGCCAGCAGCTTAATAGGCAGGGGACAGACTGAAGCTTTCTTT. It is translated as CASSLIGRGQTEAFF.

This chain links TRBV29-1 with TRBJ2-7; TRBD1 might be the D (5 bases). From germline, CDR1 is SQVTM and CDR2 ANQGSEA. The V gene lost 0 bases and the J gene lost 5 bases, with 11 bases spanning the gap. This CDR3 has 13 amino acids. CDR3 sequence: CSVEEVQGHEQYF. The CDR3 DNA reads as TGCAGCGTTGAAGAGGTGCAGGGCCACGAGCAGTACTTC.

The rearrangement links TRBV10-3 to TRBJ2-1; 8 bases align to TRBD2. The CDR3 runs 15 residues. With V trimmed by 5 bases and J by 1 base, 4 bases remained unmatched. The germline V gene encodes CDR1 ENHRY and CDR2 SYGVKD. This CDR3 reads CAISPGLGSYNEQFF. The CDR3 bases are TGTGCCATCAGTCCGGGACTAGGATCCTACAATGAGCAGTTCTTC.

The rearrangement links TRBV7-9 to TRBJ2-1; D is possibly TRBD1 (5 bases). Between the trimmed V and J ends, which lost 2 bases and 6 bases, there was a span of 14 bases. The CDR3 runs 15 residues. The germline V gene encodes CDR1 SEHNR and CDR2 FQNEAQ (reference sequence). The CDR3 here is CASSLWQGSGNEQFF. The DNA of the CDR3 is TGTGCCAGCAGCTTATGGCAGGGCTCAGGCAATGAGCAGTTCTTC.

V usage is TRBV18 and J usage is TRBJ1-3; no definite D call. The germline V and J ends were trimmed by 0 bases and 0 bases, with 9 bases remaining between them. Germline V lookup: CDR1 KGHSH, CDR2 LQKENI. The length of the CDR3 is 16 residues. The chain's CDR3 is CASSPPYRVSGNTIYF. CDR3 bases: TGTGCCAGCTCACCACCGTATCGGGTCTCTGGAAACACCATATATTTT.